These T cell receptor beta chains were read from a single sample in a study of tissue T cells after allogeneic stem cell transplantation. Libraries were prepared by immunoSEQ multiplex PCR; TCRdb keeps only in-frame clonotypes and omits some of them. Of 4,000 to 5,000 clones detected, more than 70% appear once; the ten largest clones hold about 11%. This material consisted of esophageal tissue, taken at autopsy. The receptors were gathered from an older male patient with steroid-refractory graft-versus-host disease after an allogeneic stem cell transplant. Some T cells may trace back to the graft donor. Both conserved end residues are part of each CDR3. The D gene is left open where the match is weak. Where a row states a size, it is once, few, many or the class of an expanded clone; other rows omit it.

v_gene	j_gene	d_gene	abundance	CDR3nt	CDR3aa
TRBV7-9	TRBJ2-3	NA	few	TGTGCCAGCAGATTGGACTTGGGGCCAGATACGCAGTATTTT	CASRLDLGPDTQYF
TRBV5-1	TRBJ2-7	NA	NA	TGCGCCAGCAGCATGACAGACCTCCACTACGAGCAGTACTTC	CASSMTDLHYEQYF
TRBV11-3	TRBJ2-2	NA	NA	TGTGCCAGCAGCTTCCAGTCCGGGGAGCTGTTTTTT	CASSFQSGELFF
TRBV27	TRBJ1-4	NA	NA	TGTGCCAGCAGTGATGAGGGGGGGGAAAAACTGTTTTTT	CASSDEGGEKLFF
TRBV18	TRBJ1-2	NA	once	TGTGCCAGCTCACCACCGGGGTTGGCGGCCTCAGCTAACTATGGCTACACCTTC	CASSPPGLAASANYGYTF
TRBV18	TRBJ2-7	TRBD1	NA	TGTGCCAGCTCACCAACAGACAGGGCATCCTACGAGCAGTACTTC	CASSPTDRASYEQYF
TRBV13	TRBJ1-5	NA	NA	TGTGCCAGCAGCTTAGGCCTCCAGCCCCAGCATTTT	CASSLGLQPQHF
TRBV15	TRBJ1-6	NA	NA	TGTGCCACCAGCAGAGATGGGAATTCACCCCTCCACTTT	CATSRDGNSPLHF
TRBV2	TRBJ2-2	NA	NA	TGTGCCAGCAATAAGGGGCCCGGGGAGCTGTTTTTT	CASNKGPGELFF
TRBV9	TRBJ2-7	TRBD1	NA	TGTGCCAGCAGCGAAACAGGGGGCGCGGGCGAGCAGTACTTC	CASSETGGAGEQYF
TRBV30	TRBJ1-3	NA	NA	TGTGCCTGGGGTGTGGGCTTCTGGGACACCATATATTTT	CAWGVGFWDTIYF
TRBV6-5	TRBJ2-1	TRBD1	NA	TGTGCCAGCAGTTTACAGGGGGTGAAGTACAATGAGCAGTTCTTC	CASSLQGVKYNEQFF
TRBV5-1	TRBJ1-6	NA	NA	TGCGCCAGCAGCTCACCCCCCGGGACACCTTATAATTCACCCCTCCACTTT	CASSSPPGTPYNSPLHF
TRBV11-2	TRBJ1-1	NA	NA	TGTGCCAGCAGCTTAGTCAGCGACACTAGTAACACTGAAGCTTTCTTT	CASSLVSDTSNTEAFF
TRBV5-4	TRBJ1-2	NA	NA	TGTGCCAGCAGCTTTATGTTTAGCGGACGGTACTATGGCTACACCTTC	CASSFMFSGRYYGYTF
TRBV27	TRBJ1-2	TRBD1	NA	TGTGCCAGCAGTTCCCCGACAGGGGGGGCTGGCTACACCTTC	CASSSPTGGAGYTF
TRBV6-1	TRBJ1-2	NA	NA	TGTGCCAGCAGTGAAGGGCGGGGGACACTCGTGATGTATGGCTACACCTTC	CASSEGRGTLVMYGYTF
TRBV18	TRBJ2-1	TRBD1	NA	TGTGCCAGCACCCGCACCGGGACAGGAGAGTACAATGAGCAGTTCTTC	CASTRTGTGEYNEQFF
TRBV5-1	TRBJ2-3	NA	NA	TGCGCCAGCAGCTTGGATATCACAGATACGCAGTATTTT	CASSLDITDTQYF
TRBV9	TRBJ2-4	NA	few	TGTGCCAGCAGTCTGGGGGGTTTGGACATTCAGTACTTC	CASSLGGLDIQYF
TRBV5-6	TRBJ1-4	NA	NA	TGTGCCAGCAGCCCCGGTCCTAATGAAAAACTGTTTTTT	CASSPGPNEKLFF
TRBV7-9	TRBJ1-2	NA	NA	TGTGCCAGCAGCTTATCCGAGACTTCCGCTGGCTACACCTTC	CASSLSETSAGYTF
TRBV6-5	TRBJ2-7	NA	NA	TGTGCCAGCAGTTCGGGACTGAATAGCCTCTCCTACGAGCAGTACTTC	CASSSGLNSLSYEQYF
TRBV7-9	TRBJ2-3	NA	NA	TGTGCCAGCGATAGGACCCGCGATACGCAGTATTTT	CASDRTRDTQYF
TRBV12-3/TRBV12-4	TRBJ1-1	NA	NA	TGTGCCAGCAGTTTATGGTTATTCACTGAAGCTTTCTTT	CASSLWLFTEAFF
TRBV5-1	TRBJ2-7	NA	NA	TGCGCCAGCAGCTTAGGGGAATACGAGCAGTACTTC	CASSLGEYEQYF
TRBV5-4	TRBJ2-3	NA	few	TGTGCCAGCAGCCCCGAACAAGTACCAGATACGCAGTATTTT	CASSPEQVPDTQYF
TRBV30	TRBJ1-2	NA	few	TGTGCCTGGAGTGTAGGTTGGGGTTTGGGCTACACCTTC	CAWSVGWGLGYTF
TRBV5-4	TRBJ2-3	NA	NA	TGTGCCAGCAGCGAAGGAGGTCGTAGCACAGATACGCAGTATTTT	CASSEGGRSTDTQYF
TRBV5-1	TRBJ2-1	TRBD1	NA	TGCGCCAGCAGCGACGGACAGGGAATTCGTGAGCAGTTCTTC	CASSDGQGIREQFF
TRBV9	TRBJ2-7	NA	NA	TGTGCCAGCAGCGTAGGGAGGGATCCGTACGAGCAGTACTTC	CASSVGRDPYEQYF
TRBV5-6	TRBJ2-7	TRBD1	NA	TGTGCCAGCAGCTTTGGGACAGGAACTTACGAGCAGTACTTC	CASSFGTGTYEQYF